Listed below are T cell receptor beta chains from one sample, sequenced in a study of blood T cell repertoires in COVID-19. Only in-frame clones appear in the TCRdb table, and some are missing; sequencing was by immunoSEQ multiplex PCR. The table lists around 170,000 clones, over 75% of them singletons. The sequenced sample was PBMCs or T cells enriched from blood (not recorded which). These receptors all come from a woman in her forties or fifties who had recovered from COVID-19. Both conserved end residues are part of each CDR3. The D gene is left open where the match is weak. Clone size is shown for a subset of rows, as once, few, many or a class of expanded clone.

v_gene	j_gene	abundance	d_gene	CDR3nt	CDR3aa
TRBV4-1	TRBJ2-7	-	TRBD2	TGCGCCAGCAGCCAAGGGGGGGCCCTAGCGGGGGCCTACGAGCAGTACTTC	CASSQGGALAGAYEQYF
TRBV6-1	TRBJ1-2	-	TRBD1	TGTGCCAGCAGTGAAGGGGGGACAGGGAACGCCTATGGCTACACCTTC	CASSEGGTGNAYGYTF
TRBV11-3	TRBJ2-1	-	-	TGTGCCAGCAGCTTAGTGGCGGGGTCCTACAATGAGCAGTTCTTC	CASSLVAGSYNEQFF
TRBV4-2	TRBJ2-2	-	-	TGTGCCAGCAGCCAAGATCTTGGAGGGATGAACACCGGGGAGCTGTTTTTT	CASSQDLGGMNTGELFF
TRBV19	TRBJ2-1	-	TRBD2	TGTGCCAGTAGTCCCCGGACTAGCTTGTACAATGAGCAGTTCTTC	CASSPRTSLYNEQFF
TRBV5-1	TRBJ2-3	few	-	TGCGCCAGCACCCTGGGGAGGACGACTAGCACAGATACGCAGTATTTT	CASTLGRTTSTDTQYF
TRBV18	TRBJ1-1	-	TRBD1	TGTGCCAGCACCCTCAGGGGGCGGACTGAAGCTTTCTTT	CASTLRGRTEAFF
TRBV10-3	TRBJ1-1	-	TRBD1	TGTGCCATCAGTACAGGGGGCAGCACTGAAGCTTTCTTT	CAISTGGSTEAFF
TRBV4-3	TRBJ1-6	-	TRBD1	TGCGCCAGCAGCCTAATGCCGCCGGGACAGAATTCACCCCTCCACTTT	CASSLMPPGQNSPLHF
TRBV7-2	TRBJ2-5	-	-	TGTGCCAGCAGCTTAGGGTCCGGTTCATGGGCGCGAGAGACCCAGTACTTC	CASSLGSGSWARETQYF
TRBV24-1	TRBJ2-6	-	-	TGTGCCACCAGTGATTCCCGCGGGGGGACAGGGCGGCCTGGGGCCAACGTCCTGACTTTC	CATSDSRGGTGRPGANVLTF
TRBV15	TRBJ1-3	-	-	TGTGCCACCAGCAGAGTCAGGGATCACCTTGGAAACACCATATATTTT	CATSRVRDHLGNTIYF
TRBV11-2	TRBJ2-1	-	TRBD2	TGTGCCAGCAGCTTAGGGGGACTAGCGGGAGGGCGGCAGTTCTTC	CASSLGGLAGGRQFF
TRBV18	TRBJ1-6	few	TRBD1	TGTGCCAGCTCAAGGGACAGGCTTAATTCACCCCTCCACTTT	CASSRDRLNSPLHF
TRBV5-1	TRBJ2-2	-	TRBD1	TGCGCCAGCAGCCTGAGACAGGGTAACACCGGGGAGCTGTTTTTT	CASSLRQGNTGELFF
TRBV7-9	TRBJ1-1	-	TRBD1	TGTGCCAGCAGCCAGGGGGACAGGGTGAACACTGAAGCTTTCTTT	CASSQGDRVNTEAFF
TRBV7-6	TRBJ2-7	-	TRBD2	TGTGCCAGCAGCTTAGAAGCGGGGCCGGCCTACGAGCAGTACTTC	CASSLEAGPAYEQYF
TRBV28	TRBJ2-1	-	TRBD2	TGTGCCAGCAACCTAGCGGGAGGTCCCCTCAATGAGCAGTTCTTC	CASNLAGGPLNEQFF
TRBV24-1	TRBJ2-1	-	TRBD1	TGTGCCACCAGTGACACCGGGACAGGGACCTACAATGAGCAGTTCTTC	CATSDTGTGTYNEQFF
TRBV7-2	TRBJ1-1	-	TRBD1	TGTGCCAGCACCCTAAGAATGGGACAGCTGAACACTGAAGCTTTCTTT	CASTLRMGQLNTEAFF
TRBV9	TRBJ1-6	-	-	TGTGCCAGCAGCTTAAGCCCCCAACAGAGCTATAATTCACCCCTCCACTTT	CASSLSPQQSYNSPLHF
TRBV5-1	TRBJ1-1	-	TRBD1	TGCGCCAGCAGCGCGGGGGACAGGGGCACTGAAGCTTTCTTT	CASSAGDRGTEAFF
TRBV12-1	TRBJ1-2	-	-	TGTGCCAGCAGCTTCCCCCCCCTAAAGCCCCATGGCTACACCTTC	CASSFPPLKPHGYTF
TRBV30	TRBJ2-1	-	-	TGTGCCTGGAGTAGGGGCGGGATCTCCTACAATGAGCAGTTCTTC	CAWSRGGISYNEQFF
TRBV7-8	TRBJ2-7	-	TRBD1	TGTGCCAGCAGCCCGAGGACAGGTGTCGGGATTTACGAGCAGTACTTC	CASSPRTGVGIYEQYF
TRBV3-1/TRBV3-2	TRBJ2-6	-	-	TGTGCCAGCAGCCCTCTCCCTCTGGCCGGGGCCAACGTCCTGACTTTC	CASSPLPLAGANVLTF
TRBV19	TRBJ1-1	-	TRBD1	TGTGCCAGTAGTATCTTACAGGGGAGCGGCACTGAAGCTTTCTTT	CASSILQGSGTEAFF
TRBV18	TRBJ2-3	-	-	TGTGCCAGCTCACCAGGAATGCGGGGTAGCACAGATACGCAGTATTTT	CASSPGMRGSTDTQYF
TRBV28	TRBJ2-1	-	TRBD2	TGTGCCAGCATAGACTCAACCGGGACTAGTATCGATGAGCAGTTCTTC	CASIDSTGTSIDEQFF
TRBV10-3	TRBJ2-7	-	TRBD1	TGTGCCATCAGTGAGCCCGGACAGGCGTCCTACGAGCAGTACTTC	CAISEPGQASYEQYF
TRBV25-1	TRBJ2-2	-	TRBD1	TGTGCCAGCAGTAGACAGGGTAACACCGGGGAGCTGTTTTTT	CASSRQGNTGELFF
TRBV9	TRBJ2-5	-	-	TGTGCCAGCAGCGTAGGTCACGGGGAAGAGACCCAGTACTTC	CASSVGHGEETQYF
TRBV28	TRBJ1-4	-	-	TGTGCCAGCCAAAAAGGGGGGGTTAATGAAAAACTGTTTTTT	CASQKGGVNEKLFF
TRBV5-6	TRBJ1-2	-	TRBD1	TGTGCCAGCAGCTTGGAGGGACAGAAAATCTTTGGCTACACCTTC	CASSLEGQKIFGYTF
TRBV7-3	TRBJ2-1	-	TRBD1	TGTGCCAGCAGCTTAACCGGGGACAGGGCTTACAATGAGCAGTTCTTC	CASSLTGDRAYNEQFF
TRBV3-1/TRBV3-2	TRBJ2-2	-	TRBD1	TGTGCCAGCAGCCAGGAAACAGGGGATTCCGCCGGGGAGCTGTTTTTT	CASSQETGDSAGELFF
TRBV5-4	TRBJ2-2	-	TRBD1	TGTGCCAGCAGCGTTCAGGGGGCCGACACCGGGGAGCTGTTTTTT	CASSVQGADTGELFF
TRBV7-9	TRBJ2-3	-	-	TGTGCCAGCCGGGCCAGCGGGAGCACAGATACGCAGTATTTT	CASRASGSTDTQYF
TRBV28	TRBJ1-2	-	-	TGTGCCAGCAGTGAAGACAGGAAGGGGTATGGCTACACCTTC	CASSEDRKGYGYTF
TRBV18	TRBJ1-1	-	-	TGTGCCAGCTCCCAGGGTGCCAGTTTGGACACTGAAGCTTTCTTT	CASSQGASLDTEAFF
TRBV10-1	TRBJ1-2	once	-	TGCGCCAGCAGTGGCGGGGGTTCCTATGGCTACACCTTC	CASSGGGSYGYTF
TRBV2	TRBJ2-5	-	-	TGTGCCAGCAAGGGGTACCAAGAGACCCAGTACTTC	CASKGYQETQYF
TRBV5-1	TRBJ2-7	-	TRBD2	TGCGCCAGCAGCTGGATGGGACTAGCGCAAAGCTCCTACGAGCAGTACTTC	CASSWMGLAQSSYEQYF
TRBV28	TRBJ1-4	-	-	TGTGCCAGCACCCCCGATCCGATAGTAAAACTGTTTTTT	CASTPDPIVKLFF
TRBV7-2	TRBJ1-2	-	-	TGTGCCAGCAGCTTAGAGGGTTCGGGGGTTTTTAACTATGGCTACACCTTC	CASSLEGSGVFNYGYTF
TRBV7-2	TRBJ2-3	-	TRBD2	TGTGCCAGCAGCTTGGTGGCGGGAGGGGCAGATACGCAGTATTTT	CASSLVAGGADTQYF
TRBV6-4	TRBJ2-2	-	-	TGTGCCAGCACCCCCGGAGGCGGGGAGCTGTTTTTT	CASTPGGGELFF
TRBV29-1	TRBJ2-7	-	TRBD1	TGCAGCGTCCGTCGGACAGGGGTCGTCTCCTACGAGCAGTACTTC	CSVRRTGVVSYEQYF
TRBV12-3/TRBV12-4	TRBJ1-1	few	-	TGTGCCAGCAGTACGACTGAGAGCACTGAAGCTTTCTTT	CASSTTESTEAFF
TRBV3-1/TRBV3-2	TRBJ2-3	-	TRBD2	TGTGCCAGCAGCCAGTCTAGCGGGAGTTCGGATACGCAGTATTTT	CASSQSSGSSDTQYF
TRBV6-5	TRBJ1-1	-	-	TGTGCCAGCAGTCTACAGAGAAACACTGAAGCTTTCTTT	CASSLQRNTEAFF
TRBV5-4	TRBJ2-1	-	-	TGTGCCAGCAGCTTCGCTACGGCGGGGTGGAATGAGCAGTTCTTC	CASSFATAGWNEQFF
TRBV28	TRBJ1-6	-	TRBD1	TGTGCCAGCACTCTGAACAGGGGTGGTTCACCCCTCCACTTT	CASTLNRGGSPLHF
TRBV4-1	TRBJ1-3	-	-	TGCGCCAGCAGCCAAGGGCGGGGGTACTCTGGAAACACCATATATTTT	CASSQGRGYSGNTIYF
TRBV5-6	TRBJ1-3	-	-	TGTGCCAGCAGCTTGGCGGGGGGACCATCTGGAAACACCATATATTTT	CASSLAGGPSGNTIYF
TRBV29-1	TRBJ2-5	-	TRBD2	TGCAGCGTTGTAGCGGGAGTCCCAGAGACCCAGTACTTC	CSVVAGVPETQYF
TRBV11-3	TRBJ2-3	-	-	TGTGCCAGCAGCCGGACAGCAGGCACAGATACGCAGTATTTT	CASSRTAGTDTQYF
TRBV7-2	TRBJ2-7	-	TRBD2	TGTGCCAGCAGCTCATACCTGGGCCCGGGGGGCGAGCAGTACTTC	CASSSYLGPGGEQYF